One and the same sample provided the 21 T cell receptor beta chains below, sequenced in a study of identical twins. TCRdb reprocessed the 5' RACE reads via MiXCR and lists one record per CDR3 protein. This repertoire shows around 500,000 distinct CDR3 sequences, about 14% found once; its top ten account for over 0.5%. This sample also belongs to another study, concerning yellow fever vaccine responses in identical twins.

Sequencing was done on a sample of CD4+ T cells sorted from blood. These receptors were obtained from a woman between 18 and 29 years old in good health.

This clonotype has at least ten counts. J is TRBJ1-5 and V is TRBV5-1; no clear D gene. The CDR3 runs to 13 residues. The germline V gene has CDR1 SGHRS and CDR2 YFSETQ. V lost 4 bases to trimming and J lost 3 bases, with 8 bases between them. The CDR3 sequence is CASSGQPNQPQHF. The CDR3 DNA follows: TGCGCCAGCAGCGGCCAGCCCAATCAGCCCCAGCATTTT.

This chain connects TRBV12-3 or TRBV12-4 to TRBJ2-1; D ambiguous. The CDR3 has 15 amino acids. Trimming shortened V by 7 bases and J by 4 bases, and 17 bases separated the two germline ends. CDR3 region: CASTTWRMTYNEQFF. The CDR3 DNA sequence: TGTGCCAGCACCACTTGGCGGATGACTTACAATGAGCAGTTCTTC.

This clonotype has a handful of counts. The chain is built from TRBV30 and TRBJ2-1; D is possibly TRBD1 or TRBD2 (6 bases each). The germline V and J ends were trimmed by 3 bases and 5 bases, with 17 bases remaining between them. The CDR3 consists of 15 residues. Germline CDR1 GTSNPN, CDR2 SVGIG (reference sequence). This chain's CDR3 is CAWRGLGTKNNEQFF. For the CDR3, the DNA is TGTGCCTGGAGGGGACTCGGGACAAAGAACAATGAGCAGTTCTTC.

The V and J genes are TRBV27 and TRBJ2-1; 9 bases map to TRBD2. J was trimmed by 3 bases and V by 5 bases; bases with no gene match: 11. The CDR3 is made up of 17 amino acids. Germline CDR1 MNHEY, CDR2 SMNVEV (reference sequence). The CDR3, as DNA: TGTGCCAGCAGTACAGCCCATGCTAGCGGGAACTACAATGAGCAGTTCTTC. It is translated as CASSTAHASGNYNEQFF.

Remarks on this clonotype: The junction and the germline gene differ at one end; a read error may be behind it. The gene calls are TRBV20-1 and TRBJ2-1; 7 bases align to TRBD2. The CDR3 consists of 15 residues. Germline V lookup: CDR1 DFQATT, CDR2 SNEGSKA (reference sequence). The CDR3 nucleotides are TGCAGTGCCAGAGCACTAGCGTACTCCTACAATGAGCAGTTCTTC. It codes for CSARALAYSYNEQFF.

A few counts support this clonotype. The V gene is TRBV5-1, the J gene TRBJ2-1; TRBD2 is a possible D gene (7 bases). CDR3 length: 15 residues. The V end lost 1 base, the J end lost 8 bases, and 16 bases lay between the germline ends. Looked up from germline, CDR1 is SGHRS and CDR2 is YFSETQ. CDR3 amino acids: CASSLLRGGQDEQFF. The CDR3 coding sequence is TGCGCCAGCAGCTTGTTGAGGGGGGGCCAGGATGAGCAGTTCTTC.

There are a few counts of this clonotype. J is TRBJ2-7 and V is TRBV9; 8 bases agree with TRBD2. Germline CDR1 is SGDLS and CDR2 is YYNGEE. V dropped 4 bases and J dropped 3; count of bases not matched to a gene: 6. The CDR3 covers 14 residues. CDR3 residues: CASSPTSADYEQYF. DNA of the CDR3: TGTGCCAGCAGCCCGACTAGCGCAGACTACGAGCAGTACTTC.

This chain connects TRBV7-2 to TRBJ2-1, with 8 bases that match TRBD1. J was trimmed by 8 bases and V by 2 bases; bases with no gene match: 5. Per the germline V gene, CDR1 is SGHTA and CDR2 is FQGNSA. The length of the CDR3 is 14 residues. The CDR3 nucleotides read TGTGCCAGCAGCTTAAACAGGGGGGAGGATGAGCAGTTCTTC. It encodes CASSLNRGEDEQFF.

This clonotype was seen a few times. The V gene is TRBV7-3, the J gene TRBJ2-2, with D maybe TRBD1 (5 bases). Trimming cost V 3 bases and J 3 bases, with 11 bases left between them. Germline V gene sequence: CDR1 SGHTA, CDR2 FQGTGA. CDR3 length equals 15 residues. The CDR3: CASSLSRDYTGELFF. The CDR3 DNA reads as TGTGCCAGCAGCTTGTCCAGGGATTACACCGGGGAGCTGTTTTTT.

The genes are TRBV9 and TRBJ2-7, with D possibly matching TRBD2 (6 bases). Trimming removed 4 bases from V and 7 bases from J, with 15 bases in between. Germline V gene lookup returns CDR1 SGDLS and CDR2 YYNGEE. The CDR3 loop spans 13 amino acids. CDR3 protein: CASSPRGVGEQYF. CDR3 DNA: TGTGCCAGCAGCCCTCGCGGGGTAGGGGAGCAGTACTTC.

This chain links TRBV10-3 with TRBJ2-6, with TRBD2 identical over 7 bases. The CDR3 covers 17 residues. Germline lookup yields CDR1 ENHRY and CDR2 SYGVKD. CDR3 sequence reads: CAIGSRRGFSGANVLTF. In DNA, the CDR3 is TGTGCAATCGGAAGTCGGCGGGGGTTCTCTGGGGCCAACGTCCTGACTTTC.

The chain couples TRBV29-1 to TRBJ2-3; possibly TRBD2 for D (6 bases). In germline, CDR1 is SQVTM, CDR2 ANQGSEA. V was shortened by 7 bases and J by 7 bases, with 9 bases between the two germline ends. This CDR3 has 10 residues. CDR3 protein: CSARTNTQYF. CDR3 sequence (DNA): TGCAGCGCCCGGACTAATACGCAGTATTTT.

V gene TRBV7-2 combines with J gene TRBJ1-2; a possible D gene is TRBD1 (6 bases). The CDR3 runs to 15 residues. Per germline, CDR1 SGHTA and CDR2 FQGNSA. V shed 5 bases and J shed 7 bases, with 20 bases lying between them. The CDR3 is CASSANLGGAAGYTF. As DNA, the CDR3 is TGTGCCAGCAGCGCGAACCTAGGGGGGGCAGCTGGCTACACCTTC.

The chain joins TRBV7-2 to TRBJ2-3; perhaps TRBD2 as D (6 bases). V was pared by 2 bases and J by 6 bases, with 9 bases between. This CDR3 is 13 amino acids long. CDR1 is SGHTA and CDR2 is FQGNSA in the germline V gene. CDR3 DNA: TGTGCCAGCAGCTTAAAGAGCGGGGATACGCAGTATTTT. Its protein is CASSLKSGDTQYF.

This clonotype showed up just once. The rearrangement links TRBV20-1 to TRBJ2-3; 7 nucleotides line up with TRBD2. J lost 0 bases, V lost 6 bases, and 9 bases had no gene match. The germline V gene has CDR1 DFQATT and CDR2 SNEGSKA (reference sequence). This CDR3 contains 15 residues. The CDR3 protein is CSALRPSGSTDTQYF. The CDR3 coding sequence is TGCAGTGCCCTAAGACCTAGCGGAAGCACAGATACGCAGTATTTT.

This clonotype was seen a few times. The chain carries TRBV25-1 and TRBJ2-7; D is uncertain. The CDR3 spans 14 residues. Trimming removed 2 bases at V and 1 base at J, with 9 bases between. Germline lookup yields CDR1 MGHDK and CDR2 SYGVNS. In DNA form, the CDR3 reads TGTGCCAGCAGTGAAACAGCAGAGTCCTACGAGCAGTACTTC. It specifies CASSETAESYEQYF.

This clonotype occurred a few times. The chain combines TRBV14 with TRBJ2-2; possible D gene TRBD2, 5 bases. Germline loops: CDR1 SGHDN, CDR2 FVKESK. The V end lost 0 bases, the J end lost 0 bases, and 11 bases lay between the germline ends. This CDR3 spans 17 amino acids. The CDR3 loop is CASSQDRRSANTGELFF. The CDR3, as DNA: TGTGCCAGCAGCCAAGATCGGAGGAGCGCGAACACCGGGGAGCTGTTTTTT.

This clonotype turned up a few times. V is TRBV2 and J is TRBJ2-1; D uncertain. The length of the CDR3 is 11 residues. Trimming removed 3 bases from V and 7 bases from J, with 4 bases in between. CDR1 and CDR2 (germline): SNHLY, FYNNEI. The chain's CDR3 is CASSEDNEQFF. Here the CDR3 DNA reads TGTGCCAGCAGTGAGGATAATGAGCAGTTCTTC.

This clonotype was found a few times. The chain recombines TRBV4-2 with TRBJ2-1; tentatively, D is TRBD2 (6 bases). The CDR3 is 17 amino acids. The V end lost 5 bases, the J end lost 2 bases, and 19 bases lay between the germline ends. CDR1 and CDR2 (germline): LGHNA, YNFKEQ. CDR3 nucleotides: TGTGCCAGCAGCAACCTAAAGCGGGCGCAAACCTACAATGAGCAGTTCTTC. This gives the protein CASSNLKRAQTYNEQFF.

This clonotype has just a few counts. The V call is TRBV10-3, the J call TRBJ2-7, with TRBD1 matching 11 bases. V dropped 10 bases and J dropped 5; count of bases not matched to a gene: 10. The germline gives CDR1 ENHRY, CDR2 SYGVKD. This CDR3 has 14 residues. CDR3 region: CATSEGQGVHEQYF. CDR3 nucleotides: TGTGCCACCTCGGAGGGACAGGGGGTCCACGAGCAGTACTTC.

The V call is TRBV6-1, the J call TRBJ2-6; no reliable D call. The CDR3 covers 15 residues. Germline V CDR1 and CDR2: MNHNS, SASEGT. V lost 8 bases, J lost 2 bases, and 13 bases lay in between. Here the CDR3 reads CASSPWAAGANVLTF. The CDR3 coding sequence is TGTGCCAGCTCTCCGTGGGCGGCTGGGGCCAACGTCCTGACTTTC.